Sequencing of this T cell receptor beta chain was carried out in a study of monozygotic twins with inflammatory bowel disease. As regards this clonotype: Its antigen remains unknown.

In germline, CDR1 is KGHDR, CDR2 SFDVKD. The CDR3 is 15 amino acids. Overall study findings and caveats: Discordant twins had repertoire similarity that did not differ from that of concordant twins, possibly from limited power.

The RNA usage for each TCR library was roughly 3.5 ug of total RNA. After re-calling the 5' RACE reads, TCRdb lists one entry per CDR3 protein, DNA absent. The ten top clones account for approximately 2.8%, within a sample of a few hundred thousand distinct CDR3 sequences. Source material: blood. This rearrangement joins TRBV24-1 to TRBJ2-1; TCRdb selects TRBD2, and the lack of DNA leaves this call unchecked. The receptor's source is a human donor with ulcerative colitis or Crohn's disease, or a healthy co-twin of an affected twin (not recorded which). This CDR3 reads CATSDPTSDYNEQFF.